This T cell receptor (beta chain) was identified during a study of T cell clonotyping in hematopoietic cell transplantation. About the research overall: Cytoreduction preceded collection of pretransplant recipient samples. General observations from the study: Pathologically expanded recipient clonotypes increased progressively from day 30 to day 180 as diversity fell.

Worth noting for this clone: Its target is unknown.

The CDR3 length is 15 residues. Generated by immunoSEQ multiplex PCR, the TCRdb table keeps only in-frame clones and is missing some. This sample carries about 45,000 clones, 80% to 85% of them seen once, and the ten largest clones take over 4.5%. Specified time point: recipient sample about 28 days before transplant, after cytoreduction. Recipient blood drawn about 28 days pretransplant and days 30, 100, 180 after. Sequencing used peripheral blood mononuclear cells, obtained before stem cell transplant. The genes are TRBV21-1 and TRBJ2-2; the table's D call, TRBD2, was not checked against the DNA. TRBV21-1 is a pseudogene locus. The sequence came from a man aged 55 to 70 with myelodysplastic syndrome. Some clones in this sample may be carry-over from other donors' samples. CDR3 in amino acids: CASSKFRLASGELFF. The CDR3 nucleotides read TGTGCCAGCAGCAAATTTCGACTAGCTTCCGGGGAGCTGTTTTTT.